These T cell receptor beta chains were read from a single sample in a study of cytomegalovirus exposure and HLA in healthy donors. Data came from immunoSEQ multiplex PCR; TCRdb stores just in-frame clones and leaves some out. The sample lists 90,000 or so clones; 80% were seen once. Sequenced material: PBMCs. Receptor source: a man in his fifties in good health and CMV-seropositive. Both conserved end residues are part of each CDR3. Fields, in order: J gene, V gene, clone size, CDR3 protein. Only some rows state a clone size, as once, few, many or a class for expanded clones.

>TRBJ1-1|TRBV18|NA
CASSEGQNTEAFF
>TRBJ2-7|TRBV2|NA
CASSEDRDAYEQYF
>TRBJ2-7|TRBV5-1|NA
CASSSSGLDEQYF
>TRBJ1-2|TRBV7-2|NA
CASSLRQGAGYTF
>TRBJ1-1|TRBV5-4|NA
CASSLQRNTEAFF
>TRBJ2-5|TRBV30|NA
CAWMAGGGETQYF
>TRBJ1-1|TRBV19|NA
CARRTGGMNTEAFF
>TRBJ1-1|TRBV6-5|NA
CASSPGWGEAFF
>TRBJ1-2|TRBV30|NA
CAWSARGGTRGYTF
>TRBJ1-1|TRBV7-6|NA
CASSLQTGRWSEAFF
>TRBJ2-3|TRBV10-3|NA
CAISIGLADTDTQYF
>TRBJ2-3|TRBV29-1|NA
CSVQNRGFGGDTQYF
>TRBJ2-3|TRBV21-1|once
CASSNMSMGGARTDTQYF
>TRBJ2-6|TRBV5-6|NA
CASSRTGVGGANVLTF
>TRBJ1-3|TRBV7-9|NA
CASSDRDTIYF
>TRBJ1-2|TRBV6-5|NA
CASNRAGVDYGYTF
>TRBJ1-1|TRBV30|NA
CARGLTEAFF